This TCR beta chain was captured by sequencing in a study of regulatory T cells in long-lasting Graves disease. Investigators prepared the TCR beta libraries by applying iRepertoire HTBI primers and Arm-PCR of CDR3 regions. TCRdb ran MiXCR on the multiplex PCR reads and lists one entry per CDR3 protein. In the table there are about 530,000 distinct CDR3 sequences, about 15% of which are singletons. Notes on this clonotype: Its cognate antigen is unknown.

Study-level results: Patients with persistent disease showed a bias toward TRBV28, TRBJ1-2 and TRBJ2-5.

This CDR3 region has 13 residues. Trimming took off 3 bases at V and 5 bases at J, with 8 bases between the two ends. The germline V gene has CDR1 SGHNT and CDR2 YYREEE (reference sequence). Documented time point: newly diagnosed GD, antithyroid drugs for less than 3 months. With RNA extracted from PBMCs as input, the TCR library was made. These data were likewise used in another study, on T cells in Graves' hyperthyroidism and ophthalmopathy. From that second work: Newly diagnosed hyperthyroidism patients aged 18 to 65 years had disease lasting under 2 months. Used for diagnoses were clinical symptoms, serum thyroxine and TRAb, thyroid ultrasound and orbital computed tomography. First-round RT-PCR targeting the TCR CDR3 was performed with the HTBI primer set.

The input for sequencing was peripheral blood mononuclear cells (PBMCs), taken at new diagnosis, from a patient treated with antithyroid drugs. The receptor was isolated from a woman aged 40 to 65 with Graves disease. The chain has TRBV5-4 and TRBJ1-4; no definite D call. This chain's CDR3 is CASSSPGNEKLFF. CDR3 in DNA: TGTGCCAGCAGCTCTCCGGGAAATGAAAAACTGTTTTTT.